These T cell receptor beta chains were read from a single sample in a study of blood T cells in healthy people across ages. TCRdb recomputed calls from the 5' RACE reads with MiXCR, one row per CDR3 protein. The sample holds around 1.5 million distinct CDR3 sequences, roughly 30% seen once. The material sequenced was blood. The receptors come from a woman in her 30s in good health. Each CDR3 is given with its conserved first and last residue. Each record gives: clone size, V gene, J gene, D gene, CDR3 protein, CDR3 DNA. D genes are given only for firm matches. Part of the rows lack a size; the others show once, few, many or a class for expanded clones.

NA	TRBV9	TRBJ2-1	TRBD1	CAGGDRAYNEQFF	TGTGCCGGGGGGGACAGGGCCTACAATGAGCAGTTCTTC
NA	TRBV29-1	TRBJ1-2	TRBD1	CSVPRSWTGENGYTF	TGCAGCGTCCCCCGATCCTGGACAGGGGAGAATGGCTACACCTTC
NA	TRBV9	TRBJ2-1	NA	CASSQRAGANEQFF	TGTGCCAGCAGCCAAAGGGCAGGGGCTAATGAGCAGTTCTTC
few	TRBV7-8	TRBJ1-4	NA	CASRRATTNEKLFF	TGTGCCAGCAGACGGGCAACAACTAATGAAAAACTGTTTTTT
NA	TRBV6-2/TRBV6-3	TRBJ1-2	TRBD1	CASSYGTGFGYTF	TGTGCCAGCAGTTATGGGACAGGGTTTGGCTACACCTTC
NA	TRBV24-1	TRBJ1-5	NA	CATSSSADHQPQHF	TGTGCCACCAGTAGCTCGGCAGACCATCAGCCCCAGCATTTT
NA	TRBV30	TRBJ1-2	NA	CAWSVTGAISYTF	TGTGCCTGGAGTGTCACGGGGGCAATTAGCTACACCTTC
NA	TRBV11-2	TRBJ1-1	NA	CASSPQWRLGGTEAFF	TGTGCCAGCAGCCCTCAGTGGAGATTGGGTGGCACTGAAGCTTTCTTT
NA	TRBV28	TRBJ2-7	TRBD2	CASNRLAGASLIYEQYF	TGTGCCAGCAATAGACTAGCGGGAGCAAGTTTGATCTACGAGCAGTACTTC
few	TRBV10-2	TRBJ2-7	NA	CASTGSGEQYF	TGCGCCAGTACAGGGTCGGGCGAGCAGTACTTC
NA	TRBV9	TRBJ2-1	TRBD2	CASSVGSASGGRYNEQFF	TGTGCCAGCAGCGTAGGGTCGGCTAGCGGGGGAAGGTACAATGAGCAGTTCTTC
few	TRBV12-3/TRBV12-4	TRBJ1-5	TRBD1	CASSGTGGDQPQHF	TGTGCCAGCAGCGGGACAGGGGGCGATCAGCCCCAGCATTTT
NA	TRBV6-1	TRBJ2-7	NA	CASSGGPAGAYGQYF	TGTGCCAGCAGTGGGGGCCCAGCCGGAGCCTACGGGCAGTACTTC
NA	TRBV20-1	TRBJ1-5	TRBD1	CSARGRGQGVNQPQHF	TGCAGTGCTAGAGGTAGGGGACAGGGGGTTAATCAGCCCCAGCATTTT
NA	TRBV5-5	TRBJ2-1	NA	CASSLEAHEQFF	TGTGCCAGCTCCCTGGAGGCCCATGAGCAGTTCTTC
NA	TRBV13	TRBJ2-2	NA	CASSPTQGELFF	TGTGCCAGCAGCCCGACCCAGGGGGAGCTGTTTTTT
NA	TRBV9	TRBJ2-2	NA	CASSPTNNANTGELFF	TGTGCCAGCAGCCCCACCAACAACGCGAACACCGGGGAGCTGTTTTTT
NA	TRBV7-3	TRBJ2-5	NA	CASSLNGGQETQYF	TGTGCCAGCAGCTTAAACGGGGGACAAGAGACCCAGTACTTC
few	TRBV2	TRBJ2-1	TRBD2	CASSLLAGNPYNEQFF	TGTGCCAGCAGTTTATTAGCGGGGAACCCCTACAATGAGCAGTTCTTC
NA	TRBV28	TRBJ1-1	NA	CASSLPVAEAFF	TGTGCCAGCAGTTTACCGGTTGCTGAAGCTTTCTTT
many	TRBV4-1	TRBJ2-3	NA	CASSRYTLTDTQYF	TGCGCCAGCAGCCGATATACTCTCACAGATACGCAGTATTTT
NA	TRBV10-3	TRBJ1-2	NA	CAITQGTEGYGYTF	TGTGCCATCACCCAGGGCACAGAGGGCTATGGCTACACCTTC